The 7 T cell receptor beta chains listed next were all sequenced from one sample in a study of cytomegalovirus exposure and HLA in healthy donors. PCR used 60 Vbeta primers and 13 Jbeta primers. Method: immunoSEQ multiplex PCR; TCRdb's copy keeps in-frame clones and lacks some. Among over 110,000 clones, 73% were seen once, and the ten largest hold 1% to 1.5%. The material sequenced was PBMCs. These receptor sequences come from a woman between 35 and 50 years old in good health and CMV-seronegative.

CDR3 DNA: TGCGCCAGCAGCTTGTCTTGGGTCGGGGAAAACATTCAGTACTTC. As protein: CASSLSWVGENIQYF. The rearrangement uses TRBV5-1 and TRBJ2-4, with D perhaps matching TRBD2 (5 bases). V shed 1 base and J shed 5 bases, with 13 bases lying between them. CDR3 length: 15 amino acids. The germline gives CDR1 SGHRS, CDR2 YFSETQ.

The chain is built from TRBV7-9 and TRBJ1-1, with D possibly TRBD1 on 6 matching bases. Germline V lookup: CDR1 SEHNR, CDR2 FQNEAQ (reference sequence). Trimming stripped 5 bases from V and 7 bases from J, with 11 bases between. CDR3 length: 12 residues. CDR3 sequence reads: CASSDRQDEAFF. As DNA, the CDR3 is TGTGCCAGCAGCGACCGACAGGATGAAGCTTTCTTT.

The chain combines TRBV11-2 with TRBJ2-5; TRBD2 matches at 8 bases. Germline V gives CDR1 SGHAT, CDR2 FQNNGV. The CDR3 extends over 15 amino acids. After removal of 1 base from V and 2 bases from J, the junction contained 3 bases not matched to a gene. CDR3 protein: CASSLGSGVQETQYF. The CDR3 DNA reads as TGTGCCAGCAGCTTAGGTAGCGGGGTACAAGAGACCCAGTACTTC.

The V and J genes are TRBV19 and TRBJ1-5, with a tentative D call TRBD1 (6 bases). The V end was cut by 7 bases, the J end by 4 bases, with 11 bases between. This CDR3 has 13 amino acids. In germline, CDR1 is LNHDA, CDR2 SQIVND (reference sequence). The CDR3 region is CASTDSLNQPQHF. The CDR3 DNA is TGTGCCAGTACGGACAGTTTGAATCAGCCCCAGCATTTT.

The chain recombines TRBV27 with TRBJ1-3, with D perhaps TRBD1 (5 bases). Germline V gene sequence: CDR1 MNHEY, CDR2 SMNVEV (reference sequence). This CDR3 spans 16 amino acids. Deletions cut 9 bases from V and 0 bases from J, with 18 bases between. For the CDR3, the DNA is TGTGCCAGTTCCATCCGGGGGAAATTCTCTGGAAACACCATATATTTT. This translates into CASSIRGKFSGNTIYF.

V and J are TRBV10-3 and TRBJ1-1; 8 positions match TRBD1. CDR1 and CDR2 from the germline V gene are ENHRY and SYGVKD. This CDR3 is 12 amino acids long. Trimming took 0 bases from V and 10 from J; bases not matched to a gene: 1. This CDR3 reads CAISESGQGAFF. The CDR3 DNA is TGTGCCATCAGTGAGTCCGGACAGGGAGCTTTCTTT.

The chain joins TRBV11-2 to TRBJ2-3; TRBD1 agrees at 11 bases. Unmatched junction bases numbered 10, after V lost 5 bases and J lost 6 bases. Looked up from germline, CDR1 is SGHAT and CDR2 is FQNNGV. The CDR3 is 16 residues long. The CDR3 bases are TGTGCCAGCAGCCGATGGACAGGGGGCCTCTCGGATACGCAGTATTTT. The encoded protein is CASSRWTGGLSDTQYF.